Listed here are 3 T cell receptor beta chains from one sample, sequenced in a study of human T cells and chemical hapten exposure. MiXCR, run by TCRdb on the RACE reads, gives a single entry per CDR3 protein. Of 250,000 to 300,000 distinct CDR3 sequences listed, roughly 7.4% were seen once; the top ten hold roughly 1.2%. The time point is: pre-sensitization, week 0. Treatment reported: therapeutic diphenylcyclopropenone sensitization with weekly scalp DPC. The sequences come from whole blood, collected in connection with sensitization to the hapten diphenylcyclopropenone (DPC). The receptors come from a man aged 18 to 29 with alopecia areata. Some clones in this sample may be carry-over from other donors' samples.

This clonotype appeared a few times. V and J are TRBV7-2 and TRBJ1-2; D unresolved. The CDR3 is 14 amino acids. V lost 3 bases to trimming and J lost 4 bases, with 12 bases between them. Germline loops: CDR1 SGHTA, CDR2 FQGNSA. Written as DNA, the CDR3 is TGTGCCAGCAGCTTCGAGGGAGGAACCTATGGCTACACCTTC. As protein: CASSFEGGTYGYTF. The variable domain in full, completed from reference TRBV7-2 and TRBJ1-2, reads GAGVSQSPSNKVTEKGKDVELRCDPISGHTALYWYRQSLGQGLEFLIYFQGNSAPDKSGLPSDRFSAERTGGSVSTLTIQRTQQEDSAVYLCASSFEGGTYGYTFGSGTRLTVV.

This clonotype was detected only a few times. The gene calls are TRBV12-3 or TRBV12-4 and TRBJ2-3; TRBD2 agrees at 10 bases. The ends lost 6 bases at V and 5 bases at J; junction bases unmatched: 11. CDR3 length equals 16 residues. The CDR3 spells CASRPTGPSGGDTQYF. CDR3 in DNA: TGTGCCAGCAGACCCACGGGGCCTAGCGGGGGAGATACGCAGTATTTT.

V and J are TRBV6-6 and TRBJ2-4; 10 nucleotides match TRBD2. CDR1 is MNHNY and CDR2 is SVGAGI in the germline V gene (reference sequence). The J segment lost 4 bases and the V segment lost 6 bases, leaving 12 bases of the junction unmatched. This CDR3 comprises 17 residues. CDR3 sequence: CASSSDTLAGDKNIQYF. CDR3 DNA sequence: TGTGCCAGCAGCTCGGATACTCTAGCGGGGGATAAAAACATTCAGTACTTC.